This paragraph covers one T cell receptor (beta chain) sequence. A Seattle source enrolled patients during active infection and followed them longitudinally. The sample belongs to a study of blood T cell repertoires in COVID-19. Study information: PBMCs, B-cell-depleted T cells, or T cells provided the cDNA or gDNA that made up the material.

Germline CDR1 SGHRS, CDR2 YFSETQ. The V gene end was trimmed by 4 bases and the J gene end by 5 bases; junction bases not matched to a gene: 13. The CDR3 consists of 16 residues. In the source study's methods: By means of reference gene primer amplification, nucleated cell counts were estimated. The method was immunoSEQ multiplex PCR; TCRdb's version includes in-frame clones alone and lacks a portion of them. Clonal size and the V and J genes are those of that table, whereas D and trimming came from the DNA. The table shows over 200,000 clones, with over 80% occurring only once. The receptor comes from a woman between 25 and 40 years old with COVID-19, enrolled during active disease. Sequencing used peripheral blood. This sequence joins TRBV5-1 and TRBJ1-2, with 8 bases fitting TRBD1. CDR3 in amino acids: CASSTPTGTGQYGYTF. The CDR3, as DNA: TGCGCCAGCAGCACCCCTACCGGGACAGGACAGTATGGCTACACCTTC.